This T cell receptor beta chain comes out of a study of blood T cell repertoires in COVID-19. Study at large: From T cells, B-cell-depleted T cells, or PBMCs came the material, which was cDNA or gDNA.

The CDR3 length is 14 residues. V lost 5 bases to trimming and J lost 5 bases; unmatched junction nucleotides: 8. Germline CDR1 is SEHNR and CDR2 is FQNEAQ (reference sequence). Assay used: immunoSEQ multiplex PCR; TCRdb lists only in-frame clones, some missing. The table shows about 24,000 clones, with about 90% occurring only once. Sequenced material: peripheral blood. The receptor's source is a man between 65 and 85 years old with active COVID-19. This chain connects TRBV7-9 to TRBJ2-5; 7 bases agree with TRBD1. CDR3 DNA: TGTGCCAGCAGCCAACAGGGGCTTTGGGAGACCCAGTACTTC. Its translation: CASSQQGLWETQYF.